This TCR beta chain was captured in a study of Tregs in tolerant kidney transplant recipients. Study-wide results and limits: Some patients' samples used different primers over time, so nucleotide sequences weren't comparable.

TCRdb keeps only in-frame clones here, not all; method: immunoSEQ multiplex PCR. This table has approximately 81,000 clones, 75% to 95% appearing once. Mixed chimerism was transient after nonmyeloablative marrow transplants from related graft donors. With 6 bases clipped from V and 3 bases from J, the junction kept 14 bases outside the gene matches. Germline loops: CDR1 ENHRY, CDR2 SYGVKD. CDR3 length: 17 residues. On this clone: The antigen is undetermined.

The sample in question was CD4+ T cells from blood (PBMCs), obtained 24 months after the transplant. The receptor comes from a human patient who received a combined kidney and bone marrow transplant. Some T cells may originate from the graft donor. This chain links TRBV10-3 with TRBJ2-3, with 8 bases lining up with TRBD2. CDR3 in amino acids: CAIRETLGLGDTDTQYF. DNA of the CDR3: TGTGCCATCAGGGAGACCCTGGGACTAGGGGATACAGATACGCAGTATTTT.